The 16 T cell receptor beta chains listed next were all sequenced from one sample in a study of T-cell reconstitution after alpha-beta-depleted transplantation in children. As it was prepared, the TCRbeta library received unique molecular identifiers. One entry per CDR3 protein, called by TCRdb with MiXCR from the PCR reads. The sample has nearly 550,000 distinct CDR3 sequences; roughly 18% are singletons. The material sequenced was PBMCs from the stem cell graft donor, taken from the stem cell graft. The origin of the receptors is a human donor who donated a stem cell graft to a child with acute lymphoblastic leukemia.

This clonotype was seen only a few times. The V gene is TRBV5-1, the J gene TRBJ2-3; D gene unclear. The germline V and J ends were trimmed by 1 base and 3 bases, with 6 bases remaining between them. CDR1 is SGHRS and CDR2 is YFSETQ in the germline V gene. The CDR3 sequence is 13 residues long. DNA for the CDR3: TGCGCCAGCAGCTTGAGTGCAACAGATACGCAGTATTTT. Translated: CASSLSATDTQYF.

This clonotype was counted a few times. The gene calls are TRBV15 and TRBJ2-6; tentative D call: TRBD1 (6 bases). The CDR3 is made up of 17 amino acids. V lost 3 bases, J lost 0 bases, and 12 bases lay in between. The germline gives CDR1 LNHNV, CDR2 YYDKDF (reference sequence). The CDR3 DNA reads TGTGCCACCAGCAGGGGGGACATGAGCTCTGGGGCCAACGTCCTGACTTTC. Residues: CATSRGDMSSGANVLTF.

The V gene is TRBV11-2, the J gene TRBJ2-5, with 9 bases lining up with TRBD2. Germline V gives CDR1 SGHAT, CDR2 FQNNGV. The CDR3 is 18 residues long. Trimming took 0 bases from V and 2 from J; bases not matched to a gene: 10. The CDR3 loop is CASSLEGGLAGLQETQYF. CDR3 bases: TGTGCCAGCAGCTTAGAGGGGGGGCTAGCGGGACTACAAGAGACCCAGTACTTC.

In this sample, this clonotype turned up a few times. The chain joins TRBV3-1 to TRBJ2-6; 8 bases line up with TRBD2. CDR1 and CDR2 from the germline V gene are LGHDT and YNNKEL (reference sequence). There are 18 residues in the CDR3. V trimming: 2 bases; J trimming: 0 bases; junction bases outside the gene matches: 6. CDR3 coding DNA: TGTGCCAGCAGCCAATTAGCGGGGACTAGCTCTGGGGCCAACGTCCTGACTTTC. Its translation is CASSQLAGTSSGANVLTF.

This clonotype was observed a few times. The chain is built from TRBV7-3 and TRBJ2-1; 8 positions match TRBD2. Per germline, CDR1 SGHTA and CDR2 FQGTGA. V lost 5 bases and J lost 5; bases outside the gene matches: 8. The CDR3 runs to 15 residues. CDR3 region: CASSPRTSRNNEQFF. The CDR3 DNA sequence: TGTGCCAGCAGCCCTCGGACTAGCAGAAACAATGAGCAGTTCTTC.

V is TRBV5-1 and J is TRBJ2-7; D unclear. The germline gives CDR1 SGHRS, CDR2 YFSETQ. Trimming took 0 bases from V and 5 from J, leaving 9 bases between them. The CDR3 extends over 13 amino acids. The CDR3 region has the DNA TGCGCCAGCAGCTTGGGCTCGCAAGACGAGCAGTACTTC. It yields the protein CASSLGSQDEQYF.

This chain connects TRBV27 to TRBJ2-3; D unclear. Trimming pared 8 bases from V and 6 bases from J, leaving 12 bases between. This CDR3 contains 12 residues. Germline CDR1 MNHEY, CDR2 SMNVEV (reference sequence). In nucleotides, the CDR3 is TGTGCCAGCTCCGCGCGGTCCGATACGCAGTATTTT. It codes for CASSARSDTQYF.

This clonotype was counted a few times. The chain couples TRBV12-3 or TRBV12-4 to TRBJ2-2, with D perhaps matching TRBD2 (5 bases). The germline V and J ends were trimmed by 4 bases and 7 bases, with 10 bases remaining between them. The CDR3 extends over 13 amino acids. This chain's CDR3 is CASSSGEIGELFF. CDR3 coding DNA: TGTGCCAGCAGTTCCGGGGAAATCGGGGAGCTGTTTTTT.

Note on this clonotype: The junction departs from germline at one end; a sequencing error may be responsible. This sequence joins TRBV19 and TRBJ2-1; 10 bases are shared with TRBD2. Germline loops: CDR1 LNHDA, CDR2 SQIVND (reference sequence). The CDR3 is made up of 16 amino acids. The CDR3 protein is CASRIGSSGSLNEQFF. DNA of the CDR3: TGTGCCAGTAGAATAGGGTCTAGCGGGAGTCTAAATGAGCAGTTCTTC.

This clonotype was recorded a few times. This rearrangement joins TRBV10-3 to TRBJ2-7, with no clear D. With 6 bases removed from V and 5 bases from J, the gap between germline ends came to 11 bases. Per germline, CDR1 ENHRY and CDR2 SYGVKD. The CDR3 is made up of 12 amino acids. The CDR3 nucleotides read TGTGCCATCAGCCATGGACCGGACGAGCAGTACTTC. It encodes CAISHGPDEQYF.

Concerning this clonotype: An end of the junction does not agree with germline; a read error may underlie this. The chain has TRBV7-3 and TRBJ2-2, with D uncertain. The CDR3 length is 13 residues. Germline V gene sequence: CDR1 SGHTA, CDR2 FQGTGA. CDR3: CASGLMGTGELFF. CDR3 sequence (DNA): TGTGCCAGCGGCTTAATGGGAACCGGGGAGCTGTTTTTT.

The chain is built from TRBV14 and TRBJ2-1, with D perhaps matching TRBD2 (6 bases). Germline V gives CDR1 SGHDN, CDR2 FVKESK. V was trimmed by 4 bases and J by 3 bases, leaving 25 bases between them. The CDR3 is 19 residues long. The CDR3 bases are TGTGCCAGCAGCCGTACGCCGAAGAGTGGGGGAGGCTACTACAATGAGCAGTTCTTC. Translating gives CASSRTPKSGGGYYNEQFF.

V gene TRBV20-1 combines with J gene TRBJ2-7; D perhaps matches TRBD1 (6 bases). The CDR3 covers 14 residues. The V and J ends lost 6 bases and 2 bases respectively, with 17 bases between them. In germline, CDR1 is DFQATT, CDR2 SNEGSKA (reference sequence). The CDR3 DNA follows: TGCAGTGCCACCTCGGGGACACCAACCTACGAGCAGTACTTC. Protein: CSATSGTPTYEQYF.

This chain joins TRBV6-5 and TRBJ2-1, with 9 bases identical to TRBD1. Germline V gene lookup returns CDR1 MNHEY and CDR2 SVGAGI. The CDR3 is 16 residues long. V lost 0 bases and J lost 7; bases outside the gene matches: 7. The CDR3 spells CASSYSINRGPNEQFF. The CDR3 nucleotides read TGTGCCAGCAGTTACTCGATTAACAGGGGGCCGAATGAGCAGTTCTTC.

V is TRBV27 and J is TRBJ1-5; perhaps TRBD1 as D (5 bases). Germline V gene sequence: CDR1 MNHEY, CDR2 SMNVEV (reference sequence). The germline V and J ends were trimmed by 0 bases and 7 bases, with 13 bases remaining between them. This CDR3 is 15 amino acids long. The chain's CDR3 is CASSLSSGGKQPQHF. The CDR3 DNA follows: TGTGCCAGCAGTTTATCTTCGGGGGGTAAACAGCCCCAGCATTTT.

V usage is TRBV6-6 and J usage is TRBJ2-2, with D perhaps TRBD1 (5 bases). CDR1 is MNHNY, CDR2 SVGAGI, per germline (reference sequence). The CDR3 contains 12 residues. Trimming cost V 6 bases and J 9 bases, with 11 bases left between them. The CDR3, as DNA: TGTGCCAGCAGATACCAGGGTCGGGAGCTGTTTTTT. Encoded protein: CASRYQGRELFF.